The entry below gives a single T cell receptor beta chain sequence along with its context. The CDR3 is 14 amino acids. CDR1 is SGHRS, CDR2 YFSETQ, per germline. The ends were cut back, 0 bases at V and 2 bases at J, with 7 bases in the middle. The sample comes from a study of T cells in localized non-small cell lung cancer. Sequencing was performed with immunoSEQ multiplex PCR; in TCRdb, only in-frame clones are kept and a portion is missing. Among 70,000 to 90,000 clones listed, more than 70% were seen once. The chain links TRBV5-1 to TRBJ2-3, with D uncertain. The receptor was derived from a female donor of 60 years or more with stage I lung adenocarcinoma. Sequences were derived from peripheral blood, sampled before any cancer treatment. CDR3 protein: CASSLDRPTDTQYF. The CDR3 nucleotides are TGCGCCAGCAGCTTGGACAGACCCACAGATACGCAGTATTTT.